The entry below describes one T cell receptor (beta chain). Per germline, CDR1 SEHNR and CDR2 FQNEAQ (reference sequence). The CDR3 covers 14 residues. With 2 bases removed from V and 4 bases from J, the gap between germline ends came to 11 bases. Cohorts were determined from participant-reported clinical history. Donors in Cohort 3 who had recovered were those with two negative PCRs, healthcare professional clearance, or resolution of their symptoms. This sample stems from a study of blood T cell repertoires in COVID-19. Overall study: The samples span acute and convalescent COVID-19 from the United States, Italy and Spain.

The repertoire was sequenced with immunoSEQ multiplex PCR; TCRdb's copy has only in-frame clones and lacks some. The profile shows around 160,000 clones, over 75% of them singletons. The chain links TRBV7-9 to TRBJ1-2; D is possibly TRBD1 (5 bases). The origin of this receptor is a man aged 40-50 years who had recovered from COVID-19. Sequences were obtained from PBMCs or T cells enriched from blood (not recorded which). The CDR3 nucleotides read TGTGCCAGCAGCTTATTCGGGGGAATCTATGGCTACACCTTC. Protein: CASSLFGGIYGYTF.